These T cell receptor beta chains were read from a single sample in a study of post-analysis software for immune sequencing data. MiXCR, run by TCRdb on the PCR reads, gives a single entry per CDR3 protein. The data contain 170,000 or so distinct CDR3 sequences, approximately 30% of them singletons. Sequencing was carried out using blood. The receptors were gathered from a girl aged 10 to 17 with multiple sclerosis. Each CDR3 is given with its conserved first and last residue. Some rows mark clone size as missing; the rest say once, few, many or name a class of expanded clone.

CSVGTGQYSYEQYF | - | 14 | TRBV29-1
CSASLAGVRGEQFF | - | 14 | TRBV20-1
CASSFVTAPNYGYTF | - | 15 | TRBV7-9
CASSGGLGPNEQYF | - | 14 | TRBV12-3/TRBV12-4
CSAHEGGSSFTDTQYF | few | 16 | TRBV20-1
CASSLQPGEVYTEAFF | - | 16 | TRBV28
CASRAVGTSTDTQYF | few | 15 | TRBV2
CSVVTGMNTEAFF | - | 13 | TRBV29-1
CASSIDRAYGYTF | - | 13 | TRBV12-3/TRBV12-4
CSVANSGSLDTQYF | many | 14 | TRBV29-1
CASSPWVVGAKNIQYF | many | 16 | TRBV7-2
CATSRPGRGYGNSPLHF | - | 17 | TRBV15
CASSFGRNNYGYTF | many | 14 | TRBV5-6
CASTGTGERGYTF | many | 13 | TRBV5-6
CASSWGSTDTQYF | medium-sized | 13 | TRBV7-2
CAGSAQGAREQYF | - | 13 | TRBV9
CASKSGGSFYEQYF | - | 14 | TRBV2
CSVEGSTGELFF | many | 12 | TRBV29-1
CASSYRGVGLAELSYEQYF | - | 19 | TRBV6-5
CASSLVPSGSSYEQYF | - | 16 | TRBV5-1
CATSRGPIQETQYF | many | 14 | TRBV15
CASSEGTAPGEKLFF | few | 15 | TRBV9
CASSFGTSGSSYEQYF | few | 16 | TRBV5-1
CASTPTGGGETQYF | - | 14 | TRBV4-1
CAISELGGGGEQYF | many | 14 | TRBV10-3
CASSPIGTSGSYEQFF | once | 16 | TRBV3-1
CASSLRDPEAFF | - | 12 | TRBV7-9
CASSSLRRTTGMNTEAFF | - | 18 | TRBV28
CASSLQLGGVGAGYTF | many | 16 | TRBV4-1
CAASPRDSSYGYTF | - | 14 | TRBV24-1
CASSQLQGNQPQHF | - | 14 | TRBV4-1
CASSQAGTVVDGYTF | - | 15 | TRBV4-1
CASSRLAGDMNEQFF | few | 15 | TRBV28
CASSLEAFLGQFF | few | 13 | TRBV5-1
CASGQGQTEAFF | few | 12 | TRBV6-1
CASSYAGEPIYEQYF | - | 15 | TRBV27
CASRRHNQETLYF | - | 13 | TRBV27
CASSQATGNQPQHF | - | 14 | TRBV3-1
CSARTLAKNIQYF | few | 13 | TRBV20-1
CASSLNRANTGELFF | - | 15 | TRBV5-1
CASSPLRRTDTQYF | many | 14 | TRBV12-3/TRBV12-4
CSVGWGSNEQYF | few | 12 | TRBV29-1
CSASYVGGYGYTF | - | 13 | TRBV20-1
CAISDPGFYEQYF | many | 13 | TRBV10-3
CASSRQGVRDTQYF | - | 14 | TRBV7-9
CATSDNGAKVTDRRGEQFF | - | 19 | TRBV24-1